Listed below are T cell receptor beta chains from one sample, sequenced in a study of blood T cell repertoires in COVID-19. Produced via immunoSEQ multiplex PCR; TCRdb's table is partial and in-frame only. This sample carries 200,000 to 250,000 clones, 80% to 85% of them seen once, and the ten largest clones take about 6.6%. Sequenced material: PBMCs or T cells enriched from blood (not recorded which). These receptors were collected from a woman aged 40 to 50 who had recovered from COVID-19. CDR3s include the opening cysteine and the closing phenylalanine or tryptophan. A D gene is named only where the DNA matches it firmly. Only some rows state a clone size, as once, few, many or a class for expanded clones.

v_gene	abundance	j_gene	d_gene	CDR3aa	CDR3nt
TRBV5-8	-	TRBJ2-1	-	CASSPRLSGHNEQFF	TGTGCCAGCAGCCCCCGGTTAAGCGGACACAATGAGCAGTTCTTC
TRBV3-1/TRBV3-2	few	TRBJ2-1	TRBD2	CASSQSGLAMEQFF	TGTGCCAGCAGCCAATCGGGACTAGCGATGGAGCAGTTCTTC
TRBV18	-	TRBJ2-3	-	CASSPGQGSGDTQYF	TGTGCCAGCTCACCTGGGCAGGGTAGTGGAGATACGCAGTATTTT
TRBV2	once	TRBJ2-3	TRBD2	CASRRTSGTDTQYF	TGTGCCAGCCGCAGGACTAGCGGTACAGATACGCAGTATTTT
TRBV19	-	TRBJ1-3	-	CASSPLAPRGGNTIYF	TGTGCCAGTAGCCCACTGGCCCCCCGAGGTGGAAACACCATATATTTT
TRBV29-1	-	TRBJ1-1	-	CSVERAMNTEAFF	TGCAGCGTTGAGAGGGCCATGAACACTGAAGCTTTCTTT
TRBV27	-	TRBJ1-1	-	CAARGPPAFF	TGTGCCGCCAGGGGACCTCCCGCTTTCTTT
TRBV29-1	-	TRBJ2-1	TRBD1	CSVEGQGNEQFF	TGCAGCGTTGAGGGACAGGGCAATGAGCAGTTCTTC
TRBV7-2	-	TRBJ2-3	TRBD2	CASSLGTSGLTDTQYF	TGTGCCAGCAGCTTAGGAACTAGCGGGCTCACAGATACGCAGTATTTT
TRBV3-1/TRBV3-2	-	TRBJ1-1	-	CASSQNNEGPEAFF	TGTGCCAGCAGCCAAAATAATGAGGGTCCTGAAGCTTTCTTT
TRBV18	-	TRBJ1-1	TRBD1	CASSTDRGNTEAFF	TGTGCCAGCTCAACGGACAGGGGGAACACTGAAGCTTTCTTT
TRBV19	few	TRBJ1-2	-	CASSIAGAAGYTF	TGTGCCAGTAGTATAGCAGGGGCCGCTGGCTACACCTTC
TRBV9	-	TRBJ2-1	TRBD2	CASSVLAGARSEQFF	TGTGCCAGCAGTGTACTAGCGGGTGCCAGATCTGAGCAGTTCTTC
TRBV19	-	TRBJ1-2	TRBD1	CASSPRDRDYGYTF	TGTGCCAGTAGTCCCCGGGACAGGGACTATGGCTACACCTTC
TRBV29-1	-	TRBJ2-5	TRBD1	CSVQLRGRQETQYF	TGCAGCGTTCAACTCAGGGGGCGCCAAGAGACCCAGTACTTC
TRBV6-6	-	TRBJ1-1	TRBD1	CATTPGQGHYTEAFF	TGTGCCACGACACCCGGACAGGGACATTACACTGAAGCTTTCTTT
TRBV5-4	-	TRBJ2-1	-	CASSSQSGRGEQFF	TGTGCCAGCAGCTCCCAGTCGGGGCGGGGCGAGCAGTTCTTC
TRBV19	-	TRBJ2-1	-	CASSIGGLQSGNEQFF	TGTGCCAGTAGTATTGGCGGGTTGCAAAGCGGGAATGAGCAGTTCTTC
TRBV12-5	-	TRBJ2-2	-	CANGQGARELFF	TGTGCTAATGGTCAAGGGGCCCGGGAGCTGTTTTTT
TRBV2	-	TRBJ1-5	TRBD1	CASRQTGGEGQPQHF	TGTGCCAGCAGGCAGACAGGGGGCGAGGGTCAGCCCCAGCATTTT
TRBV6-6	-	TRBJ2-2	-	CASSSGANTGELFF	TGTGCCAGCAGTTCCGGGGCGAACACCGGGGAGCTGTTTTTT
TRBV19	-	TRBJ1-2	TRBD1	CASSTDRGLSGYTF	TGTGCCAGTAGTACGGACAGGGGGCTGAGTGGCTACACCTTC
TRBV10-3	-	TRBJ2-6	TRBD1	CAISDGQGATGANVLTF	TGTGCCATCAGTGACGGGCAGGGGGCAACTGGGGCCAACGTCCTGACTTTC
TRBV6-5	-	TRBJ2-3	TRBD2	CASSSGTSGKDTQYF	TGTGCCAGCAGCTCCGGGACTAGCGGCAAAGATACGCAGTATTTT
TRBV6-5	-	TRBJ2-4	-	CASSYSSGPDIQYF	TGTGCCAGCAGTTACTCTTCAGGGCCAGACATTCAGTACTTC
TRBV30	-	TRBJ1-2	-	CAWSVDQGYGYTF	TGTGCCTGGAGTGTCGACCAGGGCTATGGCTACACCTTC
TRBV5-1	once	TRBJ2-3	TRBD2	CASSLAGGSGSTDTQYF	TGCGCCAGCAGCTTGGCCGGAGGTAGCGGGAGTACAGATACGCAGTATTTT
TRBV11-2	-	TRBJ1-2	TRBD1	CASSLDRGHGYTF	TGTGCCAGCAGCTTGGACAGGGGGCATGGCTACACCTTC